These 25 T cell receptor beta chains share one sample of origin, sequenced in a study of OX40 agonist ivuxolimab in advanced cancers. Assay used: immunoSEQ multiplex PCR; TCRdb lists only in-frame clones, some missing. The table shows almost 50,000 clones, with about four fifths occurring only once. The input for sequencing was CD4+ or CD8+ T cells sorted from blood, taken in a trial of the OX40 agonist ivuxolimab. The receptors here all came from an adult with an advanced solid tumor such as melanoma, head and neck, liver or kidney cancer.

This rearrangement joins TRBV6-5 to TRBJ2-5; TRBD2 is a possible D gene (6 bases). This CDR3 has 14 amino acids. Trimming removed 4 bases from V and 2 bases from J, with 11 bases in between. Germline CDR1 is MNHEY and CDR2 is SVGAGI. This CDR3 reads CASSSMGGQETQYF. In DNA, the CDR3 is TGTGCCAGCAGTTCCATGGGGGGACAAGAGACCCAGTACTTC.

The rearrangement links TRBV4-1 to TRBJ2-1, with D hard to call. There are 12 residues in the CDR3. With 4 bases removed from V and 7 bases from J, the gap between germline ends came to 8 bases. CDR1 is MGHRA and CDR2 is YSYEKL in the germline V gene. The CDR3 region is CASSPGRNEQFF. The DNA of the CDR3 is TGCGCCAGCAGCCCCGGAAGGAATGAGCAGTTCTTC.

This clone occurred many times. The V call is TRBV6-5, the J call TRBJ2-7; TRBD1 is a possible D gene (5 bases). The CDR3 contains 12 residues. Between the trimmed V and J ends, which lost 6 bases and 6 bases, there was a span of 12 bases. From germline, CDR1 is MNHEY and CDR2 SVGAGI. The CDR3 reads CASSAGMGEQYF. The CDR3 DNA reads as TGTGCCAGCAGCGCAGGGATGGGCGAGCAGTACTTC.

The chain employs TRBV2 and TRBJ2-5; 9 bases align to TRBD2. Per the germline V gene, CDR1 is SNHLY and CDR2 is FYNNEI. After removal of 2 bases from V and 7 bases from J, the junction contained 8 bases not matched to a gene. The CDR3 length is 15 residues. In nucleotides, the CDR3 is TGTGCCAGCAGTGAACGTAGCGGGGGCACGGGGACCCAGTACTTC. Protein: CASSERSGGTGTQYF.

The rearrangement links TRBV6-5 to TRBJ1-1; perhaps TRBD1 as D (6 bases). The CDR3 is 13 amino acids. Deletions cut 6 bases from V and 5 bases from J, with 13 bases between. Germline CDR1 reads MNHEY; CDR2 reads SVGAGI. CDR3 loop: CASSNPGVTEAFF. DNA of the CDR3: TGTGCCAGCAGCAACCCAGGGGTTACTGAAGCTTTCTTT.

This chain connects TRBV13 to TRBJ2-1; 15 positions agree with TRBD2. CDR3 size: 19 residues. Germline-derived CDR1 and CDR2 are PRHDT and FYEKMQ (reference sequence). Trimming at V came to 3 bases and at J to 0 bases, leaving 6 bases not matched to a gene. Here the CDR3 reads CASSFWTSGGASSYNEQFF. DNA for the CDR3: TGTGCCAGCAGCTTCTGGACTAGCGGGGGGGCCAGCTCCTACAATGAGCAGTTCTTC.

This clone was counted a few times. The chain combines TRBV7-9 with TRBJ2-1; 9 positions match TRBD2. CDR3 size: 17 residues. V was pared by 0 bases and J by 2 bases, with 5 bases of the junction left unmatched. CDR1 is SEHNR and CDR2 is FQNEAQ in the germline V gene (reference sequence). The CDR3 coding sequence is TGTGCCAGCAGCTTAGCGCGGGTAGCGGGGGCCTACAATGAGCAGTTCTTC. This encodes CASSLARVAGAYNEQFF.

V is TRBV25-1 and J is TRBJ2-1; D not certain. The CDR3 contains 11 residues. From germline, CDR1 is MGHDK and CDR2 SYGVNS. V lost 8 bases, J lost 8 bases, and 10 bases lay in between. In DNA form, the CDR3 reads TGTGCCAGCGGTGCGCTGGATGAGCAGTTCTTC. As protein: CASGALDEQFF.

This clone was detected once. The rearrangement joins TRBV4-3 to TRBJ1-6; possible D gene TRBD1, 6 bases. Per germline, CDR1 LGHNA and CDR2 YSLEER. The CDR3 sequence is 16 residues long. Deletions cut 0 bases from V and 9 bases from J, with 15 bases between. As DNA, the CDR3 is TGCGCCAGCAGCCAAGAGAAAAACATCAGGGGTTCACCCCTCCACTTT. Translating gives CASSQEKNIRGSPLHF.

The CDR3 reads CARTGANTGELFF. The CDR3 DNA reads TGTGCCAGGACAGGGGCGAACACCGGGGAGCTGTTTTTT. The chain has TRBV2 and TRBJ2-2; 8 positions agree with TRBD1. Trimming at V came to 9 bases and at J to 0 bases, leaving 0 bases not matched to a gene. Germline values: CDR1 SNHLY, CDR2 FYNNEI. The CDR3 length is 13 residues. The variable domain in full, with the rest retrieved from reference TRBV2 and TRBJ2-2, is EPEVTQTPSHQVTQMGQEVILRCVPISNHLYFYWYRQILGQKVEFLVSFYNNEISEKSEIFDDQFSVERPDGSNFTLKIRSTKLEDSAMYFCARTGANTGELFFGEGSRLTVL.

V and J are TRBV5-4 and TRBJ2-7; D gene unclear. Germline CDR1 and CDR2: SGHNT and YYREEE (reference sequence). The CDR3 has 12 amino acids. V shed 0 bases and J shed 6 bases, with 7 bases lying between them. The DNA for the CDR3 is TGTGCCAGCAGCTTGGAATCGCTCGAGCAGTACTTC. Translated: CASSLESLEQYF.

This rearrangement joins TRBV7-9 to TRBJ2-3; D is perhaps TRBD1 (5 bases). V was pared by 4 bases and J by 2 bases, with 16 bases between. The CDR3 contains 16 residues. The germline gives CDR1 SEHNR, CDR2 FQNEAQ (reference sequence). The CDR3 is CASSSDPQGTTDTQYF. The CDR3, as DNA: TGTGCCAGCAGCTCAGACCCGCAGGGAACCACAGATACGCAGTATTTT.

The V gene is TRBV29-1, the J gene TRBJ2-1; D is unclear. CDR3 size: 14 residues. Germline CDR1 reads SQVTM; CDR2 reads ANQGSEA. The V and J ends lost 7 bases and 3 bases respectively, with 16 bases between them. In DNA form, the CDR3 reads TGCAGCGGCTTCGACATGGTTAACTACAATGAGCAGTTCTTC. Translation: CSGFDMVNYNEQFF.

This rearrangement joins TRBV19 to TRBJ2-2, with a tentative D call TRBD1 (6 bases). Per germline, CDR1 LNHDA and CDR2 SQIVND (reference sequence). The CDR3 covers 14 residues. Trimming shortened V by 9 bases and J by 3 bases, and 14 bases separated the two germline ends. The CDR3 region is CASRSGVHTGELFF. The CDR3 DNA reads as TGTGCCAGCCGCTCAGGGGTGCACACCGGGGAGCTGTTTTTT.

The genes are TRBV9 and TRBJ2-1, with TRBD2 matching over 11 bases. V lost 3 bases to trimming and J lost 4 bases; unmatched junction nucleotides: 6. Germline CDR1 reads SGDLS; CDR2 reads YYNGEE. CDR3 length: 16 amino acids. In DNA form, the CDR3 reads TGTGCCAGCAGCGCGTCCGGGACTAGCGGTTACAATGAGCAGTTCTTC. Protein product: CASSASGTSGYNEQFF.

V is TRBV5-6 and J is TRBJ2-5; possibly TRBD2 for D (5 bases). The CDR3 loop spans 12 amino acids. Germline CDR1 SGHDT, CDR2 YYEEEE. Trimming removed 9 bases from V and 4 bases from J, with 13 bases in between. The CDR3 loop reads CATGGGGETQYF. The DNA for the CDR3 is TGTGCCACCGGTGGAGGCGGAGAGACCCAGTACTTC.

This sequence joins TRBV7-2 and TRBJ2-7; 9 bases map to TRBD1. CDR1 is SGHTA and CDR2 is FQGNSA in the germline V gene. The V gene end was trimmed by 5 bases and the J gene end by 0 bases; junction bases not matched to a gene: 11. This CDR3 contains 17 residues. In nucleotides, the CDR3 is TGTGCCAGCAGCCCTGACAGGGGGTATCTCCTCTCCTACGAGCAGTACTTC. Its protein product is CASSPDRGYLLSYEQYF.

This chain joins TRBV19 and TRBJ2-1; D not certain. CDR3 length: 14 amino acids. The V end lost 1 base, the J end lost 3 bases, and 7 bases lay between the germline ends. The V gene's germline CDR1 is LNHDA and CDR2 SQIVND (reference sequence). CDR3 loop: CASSIGLDYNEQFF. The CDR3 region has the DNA TGTGCCAGTAGTATAGGGCTAGACTACAATGAGCAGTTCTTC.

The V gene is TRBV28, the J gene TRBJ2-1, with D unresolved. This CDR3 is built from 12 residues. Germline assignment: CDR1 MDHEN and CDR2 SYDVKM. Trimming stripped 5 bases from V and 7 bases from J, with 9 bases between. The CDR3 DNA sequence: TGTGCCAGCAGTCTACTGCGGAATGAGCAGTTCTTC. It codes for CASSLLRNEQFF.

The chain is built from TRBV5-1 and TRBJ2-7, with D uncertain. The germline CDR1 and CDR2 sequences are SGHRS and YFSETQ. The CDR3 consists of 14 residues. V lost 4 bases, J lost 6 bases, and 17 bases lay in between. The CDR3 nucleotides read TGCGCCAGCAGCCTCTATGTCGGTTCAGGCGAGCAGTACGTC. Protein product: CASSLYVGSGEQYV.

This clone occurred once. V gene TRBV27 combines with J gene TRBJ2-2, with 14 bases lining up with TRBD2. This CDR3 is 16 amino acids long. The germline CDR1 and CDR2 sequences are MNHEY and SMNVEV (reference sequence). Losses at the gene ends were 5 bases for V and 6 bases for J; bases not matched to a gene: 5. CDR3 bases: TGTGCCAGCAGTGTGGGACTAGCGGGAGTCTCCGGGGAGCTGTTTTTT. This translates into CASSVGLAGVSGELFF.

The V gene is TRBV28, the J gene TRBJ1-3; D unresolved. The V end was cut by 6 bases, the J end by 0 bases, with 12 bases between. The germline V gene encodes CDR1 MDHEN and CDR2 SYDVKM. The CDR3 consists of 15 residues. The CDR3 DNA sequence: TGTGCCAGCAGGGATTGGGCCAACTCTGGAAACACCATATATTTT. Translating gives CASRDWANSGNTIYF.

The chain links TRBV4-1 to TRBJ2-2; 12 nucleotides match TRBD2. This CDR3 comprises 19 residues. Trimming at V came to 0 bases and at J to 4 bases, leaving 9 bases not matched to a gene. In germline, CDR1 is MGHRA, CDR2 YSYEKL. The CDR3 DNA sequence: TGCGCCAGCAGCCAAGATCCTCTAGCGGGAGGGCTTATCACCGGGGAGCTGTTTTTT. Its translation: CASSQDPLAGGLITGELFF.

This CDR3 reads CASSLWGSGNQPQHF. CDR3 sequence (DNA): TGTGCCAGCAGTTTGTGGGGTTCGGGCAATCAGCCCCAGCATTTT. The chain joins TRBV27 to TRBJ1-5; D gene ambiguous. Between the trimmed V and J ends, which lost 3 bases and 2 bases, there was a span of 11 bases. This CDR3 spans 15 amino acids. Germline V gives CDR1 MNHEY, CDR2 SMNVEV (reference sequence).

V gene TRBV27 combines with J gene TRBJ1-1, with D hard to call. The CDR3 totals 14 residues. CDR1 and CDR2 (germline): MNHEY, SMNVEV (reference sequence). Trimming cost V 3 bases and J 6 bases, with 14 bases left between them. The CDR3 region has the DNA TGTGCCAGCAGTTTTCTTGGGTCAAGTGCTGAAGCTTTCTTT. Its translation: CASSFLGSSAEAFF.